A single sample gave rise to the 17 T cell receptor beta chains below, sequenced in a study of CD8+ T cells in alopecia areata. Once RNA had been extracted, it was reverse transcribed into cDNA to act as the sequencing template. Profiled with immunoSEQ multiplex PCR; TCRdb holds only in-frame clones, not every one. The sample has about 82,000 clones, approximately 50% seen once; the top ten hold approximately 5.3%. Sequencing was carried out using NKG2D-high CD8+ T cells sorted from blood. The receptors were gathered from a human donor with alopecia areata.

The chain combines TRBV27 with TRBJ1-2; D is unclear. V gave up 4 bases and J gave up 2 bases, with 8 bases separating them. The length of the CDR3 is 13 residues. Germline V lookup: CDR1 MNHEY, CDR2 SMNVEV (reference sequence). Here the CDR3 reads CASSWAANYGYTF. CDR3 in DNA: TGTGCCAGCAGTTGGGCCGCGAACTATGGCTACACCTTC.

This clone was picked up a small number of times. This chain joins TRBV7-9 and TRBJ2-3; D tentatively reads TRBD1 or TRBD2 (5 bases each). Germline V gives CDR1 SEHNR, CDR2 FQNEAQ (reference sequence). V gave up 1 base and J gave up 2 bases, with 13 bases separating them. There are 16 residues in the CDR3. The CDR3 DNA sequence: TGTGCCAGCAGCTTAGGGGACGGAGGAATCACAGATACGCAGTATTTT. It is translated as CASSLGDGGITDTQYF.

The CDR3 region is CASRGDVSYEQYF. In DNA form, the CDR3 reads TGTGCCAGCAGAGGGGACGTATCCTACGAGCAGTACTTC. J is TRBJ2-7 and V is TRBV7-9; D is perhaps TRBD1 or TRBD2 (5 bases each). This CDR3 has 13 residues. V was cut by 6 bases and J by 1 base, with 10 bases left in between. CDR1 is SEHNR, CDR2 FQNEAQ, per germline (reference sequence).

This clone appeared a few times. This CDR3 is also generated by other DNA sequences in the sample. This rearrangement joins TRBV29-1 to TRBJ2-1; D is perhaps TRBD2 (5 bases). The V gene lost 3 bases and the J gene lost 9 bases, with 9 bases spanning the gap. The germline CDR1 and CDR2 sequences are SQVTM and ANQGSEA. CDR3 length equals 11 residues. The CDR3 spells CSVEGEGEQFF. The CDR3 DNA follows: TGCAGCGTTGAGGGAGAAGGTGAGCAGTTCTTC.

As concerns this clone: Other DNA sequences in the sample encode the same CDR3. This chain connects TRBV29-1 to TRBJ2-2; TRBD2 matches 9 bases. This CDR3 contains 15 residues. Germline trimming cut 0 bases from V and 3 bases from J; bases unmatched to any gene: 2. CDR1 SQVTM and CDR2 ANQGSEA come from the germline V gene. The CDR3 nucleotides are TGCAGCGTTGAAGAAGCGGGAGGCTACACCGGGGAGCTGTTTTTT. It codes for CSVEEAGGYTGELFF.

The chain couples TRBV28 to TRBJ1-5; D unresolved. Germline CDR1 and CDR2: MDHEN and SYDVKM. Trimming removed 6 bases from V and 1 base from J, with 10 bases in between. The CDR3 covers 14 residues. The CDR3 reads CASSPRVSNQPQHF. CDR3 nucleotides: TGTGCCAGCAGCCCGAGGGTGAGCAATCAGCCCCAGCATTTT.

The genes are TRBV29-1 and TRBJ2-2, with a tentative D call TRBD2 (5 bases). The CDR3 covers 15 residues. V lost 3 bases and J lost 1, with 12 bases in between. The germline V gene has CDR1 SQVTM and CDR2 ANQGSEA. CDR3 residues: CSVDGGSWNTGELFF. CDR3 DNA: TGCAGCGTTGATGGAGGCAGTTGGAACACCGGGGAGCTGTTTTTT.

In its sample, this clone was seen a few times. The chain couples TRBV28 to TRBJ2-7, with D perhaps matching TRBD1 (7 bases). Germline V gene data show CDR1 as MDHEN and CDR2 as SYDVKM. This CDR3 has 15 residues. Deletions cut 5 bases from V and 3 bases from J, with 17 bases between. The CDR3 sequence is CASSPQEGAYYEQYF. DNA for the CDR3: TGTGCCAGCAGTCCGCAGGAGGGGGCTTACTACGAGCAGTACTTC.

J is TRBJ2-7 and V is TRBV5-1; a possible D gene is TRBD2 (7 bases). V was pared by 4 bases and J by 2 bases, with 13 bases between. Germline lookup yields CDR1 SGHRS and CDR2 YFSETQ. The CDR3 loop spans 14 amino acids. The CDR3 coding sequence is TGCGCCAGCAGCGGGCCCGGGGGGCCCTACGAGCAGTACTTC. Translating it yields CASSGPGGPYEQYF.

J is TRBJ2-7 and V is TRBV28; TRBD1 agrees at 10 bases. Trimming at V came to 6 bases and at J to 3 bases, leaving 8 bases not matched to a gene. The germline gives CDR1 MDHEN, CDR2 SYDVKM. The length of the CDR3 is 15 residues. The CDR3 bases are TGTGCCAGCAGCCGCTACCGGGACAGGGGCTACGAGCAGTACTTC. Amino acids: CASSRYRDRGYEQYF.

This clone has only a few counts. The chain is built from TRBV29-1 and TRBJ2-2; tentatively, D is TRBD1 (6 bases). CDR1 and CDR2 (germline): SQVTM, ANQGSEA. This CDR3 contains 17 residues. V was cut by 5 bases and J by 1 base, with 20 bases left in between. CDR3 residues: CSVTRRESGQNTGELFF. The CDR3 bases are TGCAGCGTTACACGCCGCGAATCGGGACAGAACACCGGGGAGCTGTTTTTT.

In this sample, this clone turned up a few times. The chain carries TRBV14 and TRBJ2-7; D not certain. Trimming left V 1 base short and J 1 base short, with 5 bases between. The CDR3 has 13 amino acids. Germline CDR1 SGHDN, CDR2 FVKESK. This CDR3 is CASSQVVSYEQYF. Written as DNA, the CDR3 is TGTGCCAGCAGCCAAGTTGTATCCTACGAGCAGTACTTC. The whole variable domain, remainder taken from reference TRBV14 and TRBJ2-7, is EAGVTQFPSHSVIEKGQTVTLRCDPISGHDNLYWYRRVMGKEIKFLLHFVKESKQDESGMPNNRFLAERTGGTYSTLKVQPAELEDSGVYFCASSQVVSYEQYFGPGTRLTVT.

The chain combines TRBV5-1 with TRBJ2-3; TRBD2 might be the D (5 bases). Trimming took 0 bases from V and 4 from J, leaving 12 bases between them. Germline V gene sequence: CDR1 SGHRS, CDR2 YFSETQ. CDR3 length: 15 residues. In nucleotides, the CDR3 is TGCGCCAGCAGCTTGGAAGAGGGATACGCAGATACGCAGTATTTT. The encoded protein is CASSLEEGYADTQYF. Supplemented by reference TRBV5-1 and TRBJ2-3, the full variable domain reads KAGVTQTPRYLIKTRGQQVTLSCSPISGHRSVSWYQQTPGQGLQFLFEYFSETQRNKGNFPGRFSGRQFSNSRSEMNVSTLELGDSALYLCASSLEEGYADTQYFGPGTRLTVL.

This clone was observed a handful of times. V and J are TRBV7-9 and TRBJ2-3; possibly TRBD2 for D (6 bases). The V gene lost 1 base and the J gene lost 2 bases, with 13 bases spanning the gap. The CDR3 has 16 residues. Germline CDR1 and CDR2: SEHNR and FQNEAQ (reference sequence). CDR3 sequence (DNA): TGTGCCAGCAGCTTAGTGGGACTGCATGACACAGATACGCAGTATTTT. Residues: CASSLVGLHDTDTQYF.

The chain uses TRBV2 and TRBJ2-1, with D uncertain. V was trimmed by 3 bases and J by 3 bases, leaving 9 bases between them. This CDR3 region has 14 residues. The germline gives CDR1 SNHLY, CDR2 FYNNEI. CDR3 protein: CASSDPGIYNEQFF. CDR3 DNA sequence: TGTGCCAGCAGTGACCCAGGAATCTACAATGAGCAGTTCTTC.

This clone appeared a few times. V usage is TRBV13 and J usage is TRBJ2-5; D is undetermined. This CDR3 is 13 amino acids long. CDR1 is PRHDT and CDR2 is FYEKMQ in the germline V gene (reference sequence). Between the trimmed V and J ends, which lost 0 bases and 5 bases, there was a span of 7 bases. The CDR3 nucleotides are TGTGCCAGCAGCTTAGGAAGAATGGAGACCCAGTACTTC. Amino acids: CASSLGRMETQYF.

The chain recombines TRBV27 with TRBJ2-1; 8 nucleotides line up with TRBD2. Germline-derived CDR1 and CDR2 are MNHEY and SMNVEV (reference sequence). Losses at the gene ends were 4 bases for V and 4 bases for J; bases not matched to a gene: 9. The CDR3 runs 16 residues. CDR3 sequence (DNA): TGTGCCAGCAGTTCTGCTTTGCGGGAGGCGTACAATGAGCAGTTCTTC. This sequence encodes CASSSALREAYNEQFF.